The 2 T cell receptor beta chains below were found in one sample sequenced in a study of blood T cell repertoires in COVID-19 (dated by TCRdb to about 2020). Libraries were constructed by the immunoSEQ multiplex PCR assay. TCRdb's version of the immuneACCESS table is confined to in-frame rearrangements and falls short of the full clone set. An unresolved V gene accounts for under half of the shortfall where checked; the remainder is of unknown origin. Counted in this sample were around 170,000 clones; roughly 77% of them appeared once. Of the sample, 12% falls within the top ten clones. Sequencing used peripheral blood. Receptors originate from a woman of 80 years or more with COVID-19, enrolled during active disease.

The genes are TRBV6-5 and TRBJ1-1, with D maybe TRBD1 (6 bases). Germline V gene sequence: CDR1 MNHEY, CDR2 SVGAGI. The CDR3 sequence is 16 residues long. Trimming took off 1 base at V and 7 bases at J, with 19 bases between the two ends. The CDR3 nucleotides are TGTGCCAGCAGTTACTGGGAACCGGGACAAGGGGTTGAAGCTTTCTTT. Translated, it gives CASSYWEPGQGVEAFF.

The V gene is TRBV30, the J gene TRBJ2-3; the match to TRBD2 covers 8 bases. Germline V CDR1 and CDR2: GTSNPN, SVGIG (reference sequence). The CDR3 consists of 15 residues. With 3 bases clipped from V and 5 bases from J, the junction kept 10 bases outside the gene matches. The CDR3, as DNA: TGTGCCTGGAGAAAGTCGCGGGGGGCCCTAGATACGCAGTATTTT. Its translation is CAWRKSRGALDTQYF.